The following is a TCR beta chain sequence with its context. Its antigen remains undetermined. No base-level quality is on record; no much larger clone is a single base apart. The sample comes from a study of beta chain features in type 1 diabetes (dated by TCRdb to 2016 to 2019). With respect to the entire study: No differences in mean age, gender distribution, total cell number or subset yield were found between patients and healthy donors. A total of 107,917,701 sorted cells were examined across all samples, and the number of cells per subset was strongly correlated with RNA yield. The study compared the TCRB repertoires of sorted circulating CD4+ T cell subsets in recently diagnosed type 1 diabetes patients with those in matched healthy donors. Regulatory and stem cell-like memory subsets were isolated from only 8 patients and roughly eight healthy donors, whereas naive and central memory subsets came from all 28 donors.

General findings and caveats noted by the study authors: Shorter templates might have been favored by PCR, but patient and control samples were amplified and corrected together, so both groups would have been affected equally by any skew. Type 1 diabetes patients showed a moderate but significant shortening of TCRB CDR3 length in all four CD4+ subsets. Because cDNA rather than genomic DNA was sequenced, highly expressing activated cells could have been over-represented, although no difference in activation and CD3 levels was found between groups. At VDJ recombination sites, type 1 diabetes patients had fewer insertions and more deleted nucleotides, which implies abnormalities in thymic rearrangement. The naive, central memory and regulatory TCRB repertoires appeared to resemble one another more closely among patients than among healthy donors. Because small numbers of individuals were included in the HLA sub-analyses, any influence of HLA type on TCRB rearrangement was left unresolved.

Trimming takes 4 bases from V and 0 bases from J, and the germline ends sit 10 bases apart. The CDR3 runs 15 residues from the cysteine to the phenylalanine. The DNA shown is the 45-base CDR3, in frame from base 1. Reading the germline V gene gives CDR1 SGHRS and CDR2 YFSETQ. Each donor gave one peripheral blood draw, averaging approximately 110 mL, which was collected into heparinised tubes. Naive, central memory, regulatory and stem cell-like memory CD4+ T cells were sorted on a BD FACSAria II using a panel including CD45RO, CCR7, CD25, CD127, CD95 and CD27. All sorted populations exceeded 98% purity. Right away, PBMCs were isolated by Lymphoprep density gradient centrifugation and were stained directly, with no culture step. So that batch effects would be minimized, each experiment stained and sorted samples in pairs, pairing one healthy donor with one patient. All of the isolated RNA was reverse transcribed with the High Capacity cDNA Reverse Transcription Kit, so expressed TCRB transcripts were sequenced. Deep immunoSEQ sequencing was performed on naive, central memory and regulatory T cell samples, with an average of about 3.57 million total reads per sample. After sorted cells were lysed in RLT buffer, RNA was extracted with DNase-treated RNeasy Micro or Mini kits, with the choice depending on cell number. Each cell subset was processed on its own to prevent cross-contamination, while patient and healthy donor samples were processed together. The immunoSEQ multiplex PCR was used to amplify TCRB sequences from cDNA, yielding 87-bp fragments that span the CDR3 region. Amplicons were sequenced on the Illumina HiSeq platform. As for the original processing: Synthetic template baselines were used to correct PCR bias computationally, reads within Hamming distance 2 were collapsed together, and singletons that could not be merged were discarded. Reads were aligned against IMGT to assign V, D and J genes, CDR3 length and insertions or deletions at six rearrangement sites. Within each subset, clonotype counts were normalized to sorted cell number, and only after that were true diversity and Gini coefficients computed with the tcR R package. Repertoire sharing was quantified using the overlap coefficient calculated on TCRB nucleotide sequences. Sourced from immuneACCESS, this table was stored by TCRdb with only in-frame sequences that have V and J called. A share of the clones is absent; for the studies checked, an unresolved V gene accounts for under half, and the remainder has no known explanation. That table is the source of V, J and clone size, and D and trimming were worked out from the DNA. This sample lists about 59,000 clones; around three fifths were detected once. Of the sample, 2% to 2.5% falls within the top ten clones.

The sequence derives from a woman under 30 in good health. The chain joins TRBV5-1 to TRBJ2-2, with TRBD2 as a weak D call on 6 bases. Sequencing used Tregs from blood. This specimen's cell subset or site label, per the study, means: regulatory CD4+ T cells. For the CDR3, the sequence is CASSGGLSNTGELFF. At the DNA level, the sequence is TGCGCCAGCAGCGGGGGACTGTCGAACACCGGGGAGCTGTTTTTT.